Below are 5 T cell receptor beta chains sequenced from a single sample in a study of T cells in Graves' hyperthyroidism and ophthalmopathy. Authors of the study amplified TCR beta CDR3 regions from RNA transcripts. During a first-round RT-PCR of the TCR CDR3, the HTBI primer set was used. In TCRdb, the multiplex PCR reads were re-called with MiXCR into one record per CDR3 protein. This sample has more than 600,000 distinct CDR3 sequences, with about 17% found just once. The source material was blood. Receptors were obtained from a man aged 18 to 30 with Graves' hyperthyroidism.

This clonotype was counted a few times. The genes are TRBV6-2 or TRBV6-3 and TRBJ2-7; D tentatively reads TRBD1 or TRBD2 (5 bases each). The CDR3 extends over 14 amino acids. Germline CDR1 and CDR2: MNHEY and SVGEGT. The ends were cut back, 2 bases at V and 2 bases at J, with 10 bases in the middle. CDR3 sequence: CASSYAGTPYEQYF. DNA for the CDR3: TGTGCCAGCAGTTACGCTGGGACCCCCTACGAGCAGTACTTC.

V is TRBV20-1 and J is TRBJ1-1; no firm D call. CDR3 length equals 11 residues. V gave up 6 bases and J gave up 11 bases, with 16 bases separating them. Germline-derived CDR1 and CDR2 are DFQATT and SNEGSKA (reference sequence). The DNA for the CDR3 is TGCAGTGCACGGGCCTCCCCGGAGGCTTTCTTT. It codes for CSARASPEAFF.

The table lists this clonotype with many counts. The rearrangement uses TRBV5-1 and TRBJ2-4; D perhaps matches TRBD1 (5 bases). The CDR3 is 17 amino acids. Germline V lookup: CDR1 SGHRS, CDR2 YFSETQ. Trimming removed 0 bases from V and 1 base from J, with 14 bases in between. CDR3 sequence reads: CASSLGYQTVAKNIQYF. The DNA of the CDR3 is TGCGCCAGCAGCTTGGGGTACCAGACAGTGGCCAAAAACATTCAGTACTTC. Using reference TRBV5-1 and TRBJ2-4 for the parts outside the CDR3, the full variable domain is KAGVTQTPRYLIKTRGQQVTLSCSPISGHRSVSWYQQTPGQGLQFLFEYFSETQRNKGNFPGRFSGRQFSNSRSEMNVSTLELGDSALYLCASSLGYQTVAKNIQYFGAGTRLSVL.

This chain links TRBV19 with TRBJ2-5, with a weak D call TRBD2 (6 bases). Germline V gene lookup returns CDR1 LNHDA and CDR2 SQIVND (reference sequence). V lost 6 bases to trimming and J lost 5 bases, with 13 bases between them. This CDR3 region has 13 residues. This CDR3 reads CASRAPGAETQYF. In DNA form, the CDR3 reads TGTGCCAGTAGGGCCCCGGGAGCTGAGACCCAGTACTTC.

This clonotype has ten or more counts. This rearrangement joins TRBV7-2 to TRBJ2-1, with 14 bases identical to TRBD2. Germline V gene sequence: CDR1 SGHTA, CDR2 FQGNSA. CDR3 length: 16 residues. Trimming removed 5 bases from V and 10 bases from J; junction bases left unmatched: 10. The CDR3 DNA sequence: TGTGCCAGCAGCCCGCTGACTAGCGGGAGGGCAGGGGAGCAGTTCTTC. Its translation is CASSPLTSGRAGEQFF.